This T cell receptor (beta chain) was profiled in a study of blood T cell repertoires in COVID-19. Study-wide background: The United States, Italy and Spain were the sources of the acute and convalescent COVID-19 samples. From T cells, B-cell-depleted T cells, or PBMCs came the material, which was cDNA or gDNA.

Per the authors' pipeline: Reference gene primer amplification gave estimated nucleated cell counts. Sequenced by immunoSEQ multiplex PCR; TCRdb stores in-frame clones only, minus some. V and J calls and clone size are as listed in that table; D and trimming were resolved from the DNA. Of 140,000 to 150,000 clones in the sample, more than 75% were seen once. V lost 1 base and J lost 6; bases outside the gene matches: 13. The CDR3 has 16 residues. Germline CDR1 is GTSNPN and CDR2 is SVGIG (reference sequence). This chain connects TRBV30 to TRBJ1-2, with TRBD1 matching over 8 bases. Source material: peripheral blood. The sequence was obtained from a man aged 45 to 65 who had recovered from COVID-19. CDR3 coding DNA: TGTGCCTGGAGTGAACCGGGACAGGCTTTTTTAGATGGCTACACCTTC. This codes for CAWSEPGQAFLDGYTF.